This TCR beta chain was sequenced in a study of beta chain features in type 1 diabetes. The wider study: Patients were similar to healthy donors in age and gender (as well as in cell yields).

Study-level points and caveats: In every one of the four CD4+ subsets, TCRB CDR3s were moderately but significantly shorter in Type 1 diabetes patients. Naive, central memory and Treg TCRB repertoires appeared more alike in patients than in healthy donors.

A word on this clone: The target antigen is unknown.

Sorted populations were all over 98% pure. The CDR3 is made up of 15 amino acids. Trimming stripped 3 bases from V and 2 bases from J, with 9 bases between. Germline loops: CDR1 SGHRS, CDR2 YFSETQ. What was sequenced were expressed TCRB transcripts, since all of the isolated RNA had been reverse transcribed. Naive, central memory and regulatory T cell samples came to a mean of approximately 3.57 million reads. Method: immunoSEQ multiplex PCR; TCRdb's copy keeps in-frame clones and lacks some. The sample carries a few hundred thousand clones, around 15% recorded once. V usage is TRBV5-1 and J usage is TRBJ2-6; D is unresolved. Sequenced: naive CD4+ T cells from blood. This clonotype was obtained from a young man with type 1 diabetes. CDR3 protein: CASSSTSPGANVLTF. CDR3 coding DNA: TGCGCCAGCAGCTCAACAAGCCCTGGGGCCAACGTCCTGACTTTC.